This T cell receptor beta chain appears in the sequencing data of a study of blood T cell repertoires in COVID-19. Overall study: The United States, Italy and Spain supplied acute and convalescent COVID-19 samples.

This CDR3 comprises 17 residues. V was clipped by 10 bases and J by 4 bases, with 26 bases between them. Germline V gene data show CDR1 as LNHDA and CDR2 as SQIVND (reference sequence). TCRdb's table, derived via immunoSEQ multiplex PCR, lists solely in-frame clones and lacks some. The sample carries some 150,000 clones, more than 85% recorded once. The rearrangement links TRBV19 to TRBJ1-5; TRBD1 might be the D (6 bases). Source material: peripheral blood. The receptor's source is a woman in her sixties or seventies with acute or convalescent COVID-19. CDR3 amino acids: CATLPGTHATTNQPQHF. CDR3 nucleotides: TGTGCCACTCTACCCGGGACACACGCTACAACAAATCAGCCCCAGCATTTT.